Sequencing of this T cell receptor (beta chain) was carried out in a study of cytomegalovirus exposure and HLA in healthy donors. Study overall: An early data release held some 89 million unique TCRs from HLA-typed donors. General study points: Previously analyzed data showed that most TCR beta V segments were productive at a frequency of about 90% or about 30%. A link between a missense DCLRE1C variant and TCR beta V- and J-gene trimming emerged from a later analysis.

Germline CDR1 is LNHDA and CDR2 is SQIVND (reference sequence). The ends were cut back, 4 bases at V and 3 bases at J, with 13 bases in the middle. CDR3 size: 14 residues. Comments on this clone: No antigen is known for it.

60 Vbeta and 13 Jbeta primers were used in PCR. The protocol was immunoSEQ multiplex PCR, while the TCRdb copy is restricted to in-frame clones and leaves out a portion. The data contain some 150,000 clones, about three quarters of them singletons. The chain is built from TRBV19 and TRBJ2-7, with a tentative D call TRBD1 (8 bases). Specimen: PBMCs. This TCR came from a woman aged 25-40 years in good health and CMV-seronegative. CDR3 residues: CASSKQGGDYEQYF. CDR3 DNA: TGTGCCAGTAGTAAACAGGGGGGGGACTACGAGCAGTACTTC.